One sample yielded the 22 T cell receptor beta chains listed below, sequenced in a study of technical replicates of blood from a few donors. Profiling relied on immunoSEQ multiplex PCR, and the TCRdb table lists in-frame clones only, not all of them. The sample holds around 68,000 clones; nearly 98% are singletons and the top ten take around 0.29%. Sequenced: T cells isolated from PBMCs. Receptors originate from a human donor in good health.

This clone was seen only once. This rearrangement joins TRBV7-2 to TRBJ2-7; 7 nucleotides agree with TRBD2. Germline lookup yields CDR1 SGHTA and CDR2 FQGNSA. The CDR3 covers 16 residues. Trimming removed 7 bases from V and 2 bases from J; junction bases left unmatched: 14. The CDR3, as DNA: TGTGCCAGCACCCTGGGGAGGGAGGTCACGACCTACGAGCAGTACTTC. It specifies CASTLGREVTTYEQYF.

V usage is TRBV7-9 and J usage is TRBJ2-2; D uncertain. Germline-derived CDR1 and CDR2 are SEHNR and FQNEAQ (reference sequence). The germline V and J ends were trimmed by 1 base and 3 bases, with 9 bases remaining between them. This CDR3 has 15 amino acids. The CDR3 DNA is TGTGCCAGCAGCTTAGATGGGCTCTACACCGGGGAGCTGTTTTTT. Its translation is CASSLDGLYTGELFF.

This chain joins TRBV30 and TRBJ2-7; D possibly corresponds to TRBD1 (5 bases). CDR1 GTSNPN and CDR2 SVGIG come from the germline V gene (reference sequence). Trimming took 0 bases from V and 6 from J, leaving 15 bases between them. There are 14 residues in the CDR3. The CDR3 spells CAWSVQAASGEQYF. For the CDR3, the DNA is TGTGCCTGGAGTGTACAGGCTGCCTCTGGCGAGCAGTACTTC.

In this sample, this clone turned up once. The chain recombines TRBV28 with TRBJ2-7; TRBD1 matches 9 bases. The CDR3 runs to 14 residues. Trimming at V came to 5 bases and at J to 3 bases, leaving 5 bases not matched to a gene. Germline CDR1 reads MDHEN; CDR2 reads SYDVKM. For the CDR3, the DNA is TGTGCCAGCAGTGCGACAGGGGGTGGCTACGAGCAGTACTTC. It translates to CASSATGGGYEQYF.

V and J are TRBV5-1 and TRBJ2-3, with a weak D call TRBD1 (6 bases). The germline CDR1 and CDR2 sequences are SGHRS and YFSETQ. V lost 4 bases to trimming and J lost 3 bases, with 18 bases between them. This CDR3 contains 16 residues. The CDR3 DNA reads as TGCGCCAGCAGCCCGGACGGGACAATCCTAACAGATACGCAGTATTTT. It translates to CASSPDGTILTDTQYF.

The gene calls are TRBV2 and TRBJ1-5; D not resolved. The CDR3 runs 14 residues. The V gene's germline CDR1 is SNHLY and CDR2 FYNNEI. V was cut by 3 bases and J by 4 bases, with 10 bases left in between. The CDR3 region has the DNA TGTGCCAGCAGTGACCAGGCCCCAAATCAGCCCCAGCATTTT. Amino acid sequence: CASSDQAPNQPQHF. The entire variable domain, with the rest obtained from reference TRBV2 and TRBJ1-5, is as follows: EPEVTQTPSHQVTQMGQEVILRCVPISNHLYFYWYRQILGQKVEFLVSFYNNEISEKSEIFDDQFSVERPDGSNFTLKIRSTKLEDSAMYFCASSDQAPNQPQHFGDGTRLSIL.

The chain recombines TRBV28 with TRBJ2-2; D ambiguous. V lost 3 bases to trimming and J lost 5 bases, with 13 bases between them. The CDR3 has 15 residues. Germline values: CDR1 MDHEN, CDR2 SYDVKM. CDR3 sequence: CASSFTLEATGELFF. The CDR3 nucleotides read TGTGCCAGCAGTTTTACCCTCGAGGCGACCGGGGAGCTGTTTTTT.

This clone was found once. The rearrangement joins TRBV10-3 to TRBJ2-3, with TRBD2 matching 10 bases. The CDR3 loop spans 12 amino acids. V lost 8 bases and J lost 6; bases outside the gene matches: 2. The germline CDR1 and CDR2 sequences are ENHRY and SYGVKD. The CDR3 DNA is TGTGCCATCGCACTAGCGGGGGATACGCAGTATTTT. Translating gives CAIALAGDTQYF.

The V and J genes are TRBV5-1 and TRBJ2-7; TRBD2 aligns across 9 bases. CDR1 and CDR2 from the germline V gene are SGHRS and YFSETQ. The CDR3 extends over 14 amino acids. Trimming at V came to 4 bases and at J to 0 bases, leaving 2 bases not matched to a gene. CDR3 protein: CASSGGLASYEQYF. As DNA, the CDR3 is TGCGCCAGCAGCGGGGGACTAGCCTCCTACGAGCAGTACTTC.

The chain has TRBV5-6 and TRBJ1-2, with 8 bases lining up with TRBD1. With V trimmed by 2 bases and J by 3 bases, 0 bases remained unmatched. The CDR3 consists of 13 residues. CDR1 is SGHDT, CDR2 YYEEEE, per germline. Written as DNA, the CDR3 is TGTGCCAGCAGCTTACAGGGGGACTATGGCTACACCTTC. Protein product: CASSLQGDYGYTF.

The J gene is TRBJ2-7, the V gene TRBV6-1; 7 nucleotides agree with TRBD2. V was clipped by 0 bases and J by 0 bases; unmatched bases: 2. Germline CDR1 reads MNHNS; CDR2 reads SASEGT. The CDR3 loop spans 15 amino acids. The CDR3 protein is CASSEASGISYEQYF. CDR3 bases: TGTGCCAGCAGTGAAGCGAGCGGGATCTCCTACGAGCAGTACTTC.

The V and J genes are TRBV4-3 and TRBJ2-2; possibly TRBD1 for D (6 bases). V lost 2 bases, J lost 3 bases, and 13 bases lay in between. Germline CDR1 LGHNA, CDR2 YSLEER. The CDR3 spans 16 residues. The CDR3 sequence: CASSQMPGVYTGELFF. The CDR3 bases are TGCGCCAGCAGCCAAATGCCAGGGGTTTACACCGGGGAGCTGTTTTTT.

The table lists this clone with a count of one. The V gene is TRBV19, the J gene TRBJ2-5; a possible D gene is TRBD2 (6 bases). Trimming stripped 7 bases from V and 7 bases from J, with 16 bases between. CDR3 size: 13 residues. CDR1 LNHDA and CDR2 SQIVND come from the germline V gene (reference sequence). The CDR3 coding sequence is TGTGCCAGTACCATGGACTACGGTAGGACCCAGTACTTC. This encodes CASTMDYGRTQYF.

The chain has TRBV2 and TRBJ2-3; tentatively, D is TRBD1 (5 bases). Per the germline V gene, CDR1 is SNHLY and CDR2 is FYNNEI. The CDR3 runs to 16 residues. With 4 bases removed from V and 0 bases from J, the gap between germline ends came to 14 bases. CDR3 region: CASSADSSISTDTQYF. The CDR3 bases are TGTGCCAGCAGTGCCGACAGTTCCATAAGCACAGATACGCAGTATTTT.

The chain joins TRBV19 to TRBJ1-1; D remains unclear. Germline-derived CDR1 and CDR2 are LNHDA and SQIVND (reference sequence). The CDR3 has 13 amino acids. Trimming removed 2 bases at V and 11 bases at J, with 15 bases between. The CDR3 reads CASSIPAGIIAFF. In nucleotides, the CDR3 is TGTGCCAGTAGTATACCCGCAGGTATAATCGCTTTCTTT. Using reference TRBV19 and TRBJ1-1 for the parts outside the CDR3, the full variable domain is DGGITQSPKYLFRKEGQNVTLSCEQNLNHDAMYWYRQDPGQGLRLIYYSQIVNDFQKGDIAEGYSVSREKKESFPLTVTSAQKNPTAFYLCASSIPAGIIAFFGQGTRLTVV.

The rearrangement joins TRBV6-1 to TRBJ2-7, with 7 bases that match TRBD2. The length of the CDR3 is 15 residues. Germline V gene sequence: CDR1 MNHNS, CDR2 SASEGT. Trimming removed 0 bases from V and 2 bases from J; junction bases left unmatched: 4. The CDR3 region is CASSEAAGATYEQYF. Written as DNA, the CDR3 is TGTGCCAGCAGTGAAGCGGCGGGAGCGACCTACGAGCAGTACTTC.

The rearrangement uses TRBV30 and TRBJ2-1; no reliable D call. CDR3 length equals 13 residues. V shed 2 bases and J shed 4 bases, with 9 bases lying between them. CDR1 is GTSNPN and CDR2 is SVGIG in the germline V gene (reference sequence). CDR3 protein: CAWSILDYNEQFF. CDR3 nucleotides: TGTGCCTGGAGTATCTTAGATTACAATGAGCAGTTCTTC.

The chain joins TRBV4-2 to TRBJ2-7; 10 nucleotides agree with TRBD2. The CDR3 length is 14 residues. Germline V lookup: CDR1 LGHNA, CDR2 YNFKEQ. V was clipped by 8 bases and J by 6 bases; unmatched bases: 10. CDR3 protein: CASSKASGSVEQYF. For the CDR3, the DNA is TGTGCCAGCTCTAAAGCTAGCGGGAGTGTCGAGCAGTACTTC.

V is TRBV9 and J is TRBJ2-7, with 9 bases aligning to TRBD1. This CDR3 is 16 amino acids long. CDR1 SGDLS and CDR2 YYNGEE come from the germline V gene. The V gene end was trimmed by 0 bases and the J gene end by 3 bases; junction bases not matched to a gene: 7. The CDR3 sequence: CASSVGVGQGFYEQYF. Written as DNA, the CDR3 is TGTGCCAGCAGCGTAGGGGTGGGACAGGGATTCTACGAGCAGTACTTC.

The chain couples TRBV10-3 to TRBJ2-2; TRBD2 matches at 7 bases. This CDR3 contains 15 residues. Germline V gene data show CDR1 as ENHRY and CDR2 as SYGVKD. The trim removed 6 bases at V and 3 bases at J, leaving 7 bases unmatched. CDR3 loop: CAIRGSGRDTGELFF. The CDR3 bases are TGTGCCATCAGGGGCTCAGGGAGGGACACCGGGGAGCTGTTTTTT.

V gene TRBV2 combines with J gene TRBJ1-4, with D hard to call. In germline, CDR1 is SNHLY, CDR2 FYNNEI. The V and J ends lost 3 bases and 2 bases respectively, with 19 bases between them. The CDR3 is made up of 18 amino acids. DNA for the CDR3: TGTGCCAGCAGTGATGCGGGAGGAGGGTTCCTCACTAATGAAAAACTGTTTTTT. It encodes CASSDAGGGFLTNEKLFF. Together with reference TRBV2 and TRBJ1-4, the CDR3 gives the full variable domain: EPEVTQTPSHQVTQMGQEVILRCVPISNHLYFYWYRQILGQKVEFLVSFYNNEISEKSEIFDDQFSVERPDGSNFTLKIRSTKLEDSAMYFCASSDAGGGFLTNEKLFFGSGTQLSVL.

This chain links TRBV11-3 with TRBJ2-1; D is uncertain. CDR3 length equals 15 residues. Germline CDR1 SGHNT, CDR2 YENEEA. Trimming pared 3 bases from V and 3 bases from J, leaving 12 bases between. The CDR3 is CASSFNSLFYNEQFF. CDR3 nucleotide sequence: TGTGCCAGCAGCTTTAACTCTCTATTCTACAATGAGCAGTTCTTC.